The clone carrying this TCR beta chain was picked up one time. Terminally differentiated effector memory CD45RA+ cells were excluded from the naive CD8 cells, which were CD45RO-negative and positively selected for CCR7. These data belong to a study of shared clonotypes between healthy human individuals. Germline V gene data show CDR1 as MDHEN and CDR2 as SYDVKM. With 6 bases removed from V and 1 base from J, the gap between germline ends came to 19 bases. This CDR3 spans 16 amino acids. TCRdb's table, derived via immunoSEQ multiplex PCR, lists solely in-frame clones and lacks some. This sample has around 2,000,000 clones; about 93% occur once, and the top ten carry about 1.8%.

This sequence was found in a man aged 18 to 29 in good health. Some clones in this sample may be carry-over from other donors' samples. The sample comprised naive CD8+ T cells from PBMCs. V and J are TRBV28 and TRBJ2-7, with D perhaps assigned TRBD1 or TRBD2 (5 bases each). The CDR3 loop reads CASRGEGIIYSYEQYF. CDR3 DNA: TGTGCCAGCAGGGGGGAAGGGATAATCTATTCCTACGAGCAGTACTTC.